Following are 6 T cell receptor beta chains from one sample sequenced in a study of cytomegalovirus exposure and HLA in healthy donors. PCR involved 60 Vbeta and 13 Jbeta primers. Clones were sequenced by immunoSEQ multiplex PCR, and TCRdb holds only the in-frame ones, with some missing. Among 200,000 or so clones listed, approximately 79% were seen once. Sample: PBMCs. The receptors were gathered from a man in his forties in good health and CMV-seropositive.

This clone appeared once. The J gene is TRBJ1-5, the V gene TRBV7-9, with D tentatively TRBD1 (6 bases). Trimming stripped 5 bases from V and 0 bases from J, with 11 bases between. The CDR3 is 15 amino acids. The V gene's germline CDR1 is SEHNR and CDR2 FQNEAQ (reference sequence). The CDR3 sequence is CASSAQGLSNQPQHF. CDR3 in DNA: TGTGCCAGCAGCGCCCAGGGGCTTAGCAATCAGCCCCAGCATTTT.

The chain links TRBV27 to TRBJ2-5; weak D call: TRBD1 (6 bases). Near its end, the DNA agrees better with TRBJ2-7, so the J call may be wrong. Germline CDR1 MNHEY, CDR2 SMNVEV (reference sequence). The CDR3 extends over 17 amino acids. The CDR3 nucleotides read TGTGCCAGCACCCCCCCCGAGCTGTGGGACACCTCCTACGAGCAGTACTTC. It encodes CASTPPELWDTSYEQYF.

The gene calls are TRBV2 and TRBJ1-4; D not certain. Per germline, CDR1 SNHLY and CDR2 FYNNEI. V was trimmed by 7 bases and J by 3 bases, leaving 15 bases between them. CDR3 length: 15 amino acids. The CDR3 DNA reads TGTGCCAGCACCCTGTCGGGAGACCCTAATGAAAAACTGTTTTTT. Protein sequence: CASTLSGDPNEKLFF.

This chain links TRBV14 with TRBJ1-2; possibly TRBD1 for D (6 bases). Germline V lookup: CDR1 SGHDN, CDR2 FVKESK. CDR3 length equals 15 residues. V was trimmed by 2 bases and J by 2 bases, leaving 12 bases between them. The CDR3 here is CASSQTRDINYGYTF. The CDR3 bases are TGTGCCAGCAGCCAAACACGGGACATCAACTATGGCTACACCTTC.

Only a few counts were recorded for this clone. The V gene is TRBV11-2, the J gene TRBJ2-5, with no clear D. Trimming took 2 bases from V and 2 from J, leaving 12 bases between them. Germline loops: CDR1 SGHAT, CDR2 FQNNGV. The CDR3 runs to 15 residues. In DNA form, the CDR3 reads TGTGCCAGCAGCTTAACCGGAGTCCCACAAGAGACCCAGTACTTC. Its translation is CASSLTGVPQETQYF.

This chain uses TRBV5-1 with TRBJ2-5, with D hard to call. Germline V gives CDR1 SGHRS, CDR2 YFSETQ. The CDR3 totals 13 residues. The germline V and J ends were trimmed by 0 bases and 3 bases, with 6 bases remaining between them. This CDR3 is CASSLEPKETQYF. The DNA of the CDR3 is TGCGCCAGCAGCTTGGAACCTAAAGAGACCCAGTACTTC.